This TCR beta chain originates from a study of kidney transplant recipient with SARS-CoV-2 infection. In this sample, this clonotype turned up many times. Trimming stripped 5 bases from V and 1 base from J, with 15 bases between. The germline V gene has CDR1 SGHRS and CDR2 YFSETQ. The CDR3 runs 15 residues. TCRdb fed the reads into MiXCR, producing one record per CDR3 protein. The profile shows roughly 230,000 distinct CDR3 sequences, about 28% of them singletons. This TCR was recovered from a male patient aged 30 to 40 who had COVID-19 and was a kidney transplant recipient. T cells may partly derive from the graft donor. This chain joins TRBV5-1 and TRBJ1-1; D call uncertain. The specimen was a blood sample, collected at baseline and on roughly day 110 from a kidney transplant recipient. The CDR3 region is CASRQGTYRNTEAFF. As DNA, the CDR3 is TGCGCCAGCAGGCAAGGAACCTACAGGAACACTGAAGCTTTCTTT.